What follows are 20 T cell receptor beta chains derived from one specimen sequenced in a study of CD8+CD57+ T cells in acquired aplastic anemia. Genomic DNA was employed as the template in profiling TCR beta VDJ and CDR3. MiXCR was run by TCRdb on the reads, yielding one entry per CDR3 protein. The table has 150,000 to 200,000 distinct CDR3 sequences, under 75% seen once. The sequencing sample was made of sorted CD4+, CD8+, or CD8+CD57+ T cells (not recorded which) from PBMCs. The receptors were sampled from a human donor in good health.

The chain uses TRBV20-1 and TRBJ2-3; D is perhaps TRBD1 (5 bases). Germline V gene lookup returns CDR1 DFQATT and CDR2 SNEGSKA (reference sequence). The CDR3 spans 16 residues. Trimming removed 6 bases at V and 1 base at J, with 20 bases between. CDR3 nucleotide sequence: TGCAGTGCCCTTCAGGAGAAGGGGCCGGGCACAGATACGCAGTATTTT. This encodes CSALQEKGPGTDTQYF.

This clonotype occurred a few times. Sequence at one end of the junction differs from germline and may be a read error. This chain joins TRBV4-1 and TRBJ1-5; no definite D call. The CDR3 has 17 residues. Germline CDR1 is MGHRA and CDR2 is YSYEKL. CDR3 DNA: TGCGCCAGCAGCCAAGAGCGGGTTCAGCATAGCAATCAGCCCCCGCATTTT. This translates into CASSQERVQHSNQPPHF.

CDR3 nucleotides: TGCAGCGTTGGGACAGGACCCACCATCGAGCAGTACTTC. Its protein is CSVGTGPTIEQYF. V is TRBV29-1 and J is TRBJ2-7; TRBD1 agrees at 7 bases. The CDR3 extends over 13 amino acids. Germline V gives CDR1 SQVTM, CDR2 ANQGSEA. V lost 4 bases to trimming and J lost 6 bases; unmatched junction nucleotides: 9.

The CDR3 here is CSVVTGSSYEQYF. The CDR3 DNA sequence: TGCAGCGTTGTAACAGGGAGCTCCTACGAGCAGTACTTC. This chain links TRBV29-1 with TRBJ2-7; tentative D call: TRBD1 (6 bases). CDR3 length equals 13 residues. Trimming removed 4 bases at V and 0 bases at J, with 10 bases between. CDR1 and CDR2 (germline): SQVTM, ANQGSEA.

This clonotype was seen a handful of times. The chain links TRBV10-2 to TRBJ1-6, with 11 bases matching TRBD1. This CDR3 has 13 residues. Per germline, CDR1 WSHSY and CDR2 SAAADI. V shed 8 bases, J shed 10 bases, and the junction held 4 bases outside the gene matches. Here the CDR3 DNA reads TGCGCCAGCGACCGGGACAGGGGGTCACCCCTCCACTTT. Translated: CASDRDRGSPLHF.

This clonotype showed up just a few times. The chain uses TRBV28 and TRBJ2-3; 12 bases match TRBD1. The CDR3 runs 16 residues. Germline V gene data show CDR1 as MDHEN and CDR2 as SYDVKM. Germline trimming cut 6 bases from V and 4 bases from J; bases unmatched to any gene: 8. The CDR3 loop reads CASSPWDRGRADTQYF. As DNA, the CDR3 is TGTGCCAGCAGCCCCTGGGACAGGGGGCGGGCAGATACGCAGTATTTT.

This clonotype was recorded many times. The rearrangement links TRBV19 to TRBJ2-1; 7 bases line up with TRBD1. The CDR3 is 13 residues long. The germline gives CDR1 LNHDA, CDR2 SQIVND (reference sequence). Losses at the gene ends were 6 bases for V and 4 bases for J; bases not matched to a gene: 3. This CDR3 is CASSPTGYNEQFF. The CDR3 nucleotides are TGTGCCAGTAGCCCGACAGGGTACAATGAGCAGTTCTTC.

On this clonotype: A much larger clone differs from this one at a single base, so this may be a read error. The rearrangement links TRBV20-1 to TRBJ2-4, with D unresolved. The V gene's germline CDR1 is DFQATT and CDR2 SNEGSKA (reference sequence). There are 13 residues in the CDR3. The CDR3 here is CSATSLAKNIHYF. The CDR3 DNA reads as TGCAGTGCCACGTCTTTAGCCAAAAACATTCATTACTTC.

This clonotype was seen only a few times. The chain combines TRBV20-1 with TRBJ1-2; 9 nucleotides match TRBD1. The CDR3 is 11 residues long. Trimming cost V 7 bases and J 5 bases; bases outside gene matches: 2. Germline V gene data show CDR1 as DFQATT and CDR2 as SNEGSKA (reference sequence). CDR3 loop: CSGGQGYGYTF. CDR3 bases: TGCAGTGGAGGACAGGGGTATGGCTACACCTTC.

This clonotype was picked up many times. This sequence joins TRBV7-9 and TRBJ2-7; TRBD2 matches at 8 bases. The ends lost 11 bases at V and 3 bases at J; junction bases unmatched: 9. Per the germline V gene, CDR1 is SEHNR and CDR2 is FQNEAQ (reference sequence). This CDR3 region has 13 residues. CDR3 sequence (DNA): TGTGCCGCCGGGGGGGCTGAGATCTACGAGCAGTACTTC. The encoded protein is CAAGGAEIYEQYF.

The sample holds a few counts of this clonotype. The rearrangement uses TRBV20-1 and TRBJ2-7, with D tentatively TRBD2 (5 bases). V lost 5 bases and J 6 bases, leaving 17 bases between the germline ends. Germline assignment: CDR1 DFQATT and CDR2 SNEGSKA (reference sequence). The CDR3 contains 13 residues. The CDR3 reads CSAQDYTVGEQYF. The CDR3 DNA reads as TGCAGTGCTCAAGACTATACGGTGGGCGAGCAGTACTTC.

The V gene is TRBV7-3, the J gene TRBJ1-6; D call uncertain. The CDR3 spans 14 residues. V lost 3 bases and J 9 bases, leaving 12 bases between the germline ends. Per germline, CDR1 SGHTA and CDR2 FQGTGA. CDR3 protein: CASSFGQESSPLHF. CDR3 bases: TGTGCCAGCAGCTTTGGTCAGGAAAGTTCACCCCTCCACTTT.

The chain links TRBV20-1 to TRBJ2-7; 13 positions agree with TRBD2. The V segment lost 6 bases and the J segment 5 bases; nucleotides outside the gene matches: 4. This CDR3 spans 13 amino acids. Germline CDR1 is DFQATT and CDR2 is SNEGSKA (reference sequence). The CDR3 loop is CSARLAGGHEQYF. CDR3 nucleotides: TGCAGTGCGAGACTAGCGGGAGGCCACGAGCAGTACTTC.

This clonotype was seen many times. J is TRBJ2-2 and V is TRBV20-1, with D perhaps matching TRBD2 (6 bases). Germline loops: CDR1 DFQATT, CDR2 SNEGSKA (reference sequence). This CDR3 comprises 13 residues. The ends were cut back, 4 bases at V and 5 bases at J, with 11 bases in the middle. The CDR3 loop is CSAIAGTTGELFF. CDR3 nucleotide sequence: TGCAGTGCTATAGCCGGGACTACCGGGGAGCTGTTTTTT.

A note on this clonotype: The junction differs from germline at one of its ends, possibly a read error. This chain links TRBV12-3 or TRBV12-4 with TRBJ2-2, with D possibly TRBD2 on 5 matching bases. The CDR3 extends over 16 amino acids. The CDR3 protein is CASTSSGLMSTGELVF. The CDR3 DNA reads as TGTGCCAGCACCTCCAGCGGACTTATGAGCACCGGGGAGCTGGTTTTT.

This sequence joins TRBV25-1 and TRBJ2-1; D is undetermined. CDR1 is MGHDK, CDR2 SYGVNS, per germline. V was cut by 1 base and J by 9 bases, with 10 bases left in between. This CDR3 comprises 13 residues. CDR3 coding DNA: TGTGCCAGCAGTGAATGGTCGCGTCCTGAGCAGTTCTTC. Translation gives CASSEWSRPEQFF.

This clonotype was counted many times. This chain joins TRBV15 and TRBJ2-3; 7 positions match TRBD2. The CDR3 sequence is 17 residues long. V dropped 0 bases and J dropped 3; count of bases not matched to a gene: 9. Germline V gene data show CDR1 as LNHNV and CDR2 as YYDKDF (reference sequence). CDR3 in amino acids: CATSRDWGGSSTDTQYF. The CDR3 bases are TGTGCCACCAGCAGAGATTGGGGCGGGAGTTCGACAGATACGCAGTATTTT. The full variable domain, its missing parts supplied by reference TRBV15 and TRBJ2-3, is DAMVIQNPRYQVTQFGKPVTLSCSQTLNHNVMYWYQQKSSQAPKLLFHYYDKDFNNEADTPDNFQSRRPNTSFCFLDIRSPGLGDTAMYLCATSRDWGGSSTDTQYFGPGTRLTVL.

This rearrangement joins TRBV7-2 to TRBJ2-3, with 7 bases identical to TRBD1. Germline V gives CDR1 SGHTA, CDR2 FQGNSA. The CDR3 has 16 residues. V shed 4 bases and J 2 bases; nucleotides not matched to a gene: 9. As DNA, the CDR3 is TGTGCCAGCAGCTCATCCGGGACAGTGATCACAGATACGCAGTATTTT. Amino acids: CASSSSGTVITDTQYF. Full variable domain (missing parts from reference TRBV7-2 and TRBJ2-3): GAGVSQSPSNKVTEKGKDVELRCDPISGHTALYWYRQSLGQGLEFLIYFQGNSAPDKSGLPSDRFSAERTGGSVSTLTIQRTQQEDSAVYLCASSSSGTVITDTQYFGPGTRLTVL.

The chain joins TRBV5-5 to TRBJ1-1, with D possibly being TRBD1 (6 bases). The CDR3 sequence is 16 residues long. The V and J ends lost 4 bases and 2 bases respectively, with 18 bases between them. Per the germline V gene, CDR1 is SGHKS and CDR2 is YYEKEE (reference sequence). The CDR3 sequence: CASSQDWAGENTEAFF. The DNA for the CDR3 is TGTGCCAGCAGCCAAGATTGGGCAGGGGAAAACACTGAAGCTTTCTTT.

The V gene is TRBV4-1, the J gene TRBJ1-5; D may be TRBD1 (5 bases). The CDR3 runs 17 residues. The germline V gene has CDR1 MGHRA and CDR2 YSYEKL. V shed 0 bases and J shed 4 bases, with 16 bases lying between them. The CDR3 DNA follows: TGCGCCAGCAGCCAAGAGAACTTCCGACGGACAAATCAGCCCCAGCATTTT. Protein product: CASSQENFRRTNQPQHF.